Each of the 28 T cell receptor beta chains below was sequenced from the same sample in a study of blood T cell repertoires in COVID-19. Produced via immunoSEQ multiplex PCR; TCRdb's table is partial and in-frame only. This sample has approximately 170,000 clones; approximately 81% occur once, and the top ten carry more than 14%. Sequenced sample: peripheral blood. These receptors all stem from a woman in her seventies with COVID-19, enrolled during active disease.

The J gene is TRBJ2-7, the V gene TRBV5-1; maybe TRBD1 (6 bases). The CDR3 contains 14 residues. Trimming pared 3 bases from V and 5 bases from J, leaving 15 bases between. CDR1 SGHRS and CDR2 YFSETQ come from the germline V gene. The CDR3 sequence: CASSSSMTGHEQYF. As DNA, the CDR3 is TGCGCCAGCAGCTCTAGCATGACAGGCCACGAGCAGTACTTC.

The chain employs TRBV3-1 (or the pseudogene TRBV3-2) and TRBJ1-1, with D perhaps TRBD1 (6 bases). The CDR3 is made up of 12 amino acids. The germline V gene has CDR1 LGHDT and CDR2 YNNKEL (reference sequence). Trimming cost V 4 bases and J 11 bases, with 14 bases left between them. The CDR3 bases are TGTGCCAGCAGCCCGGACAGCTTGTCGGCTTTCTTT. This codes for CASSPDSLSAFF.

V gene TRBV19 combines with J gene TRBJ1-5, with 7 bases lining up with TRBD1. Looked up from germline, CDR1 is LNHDA and CDR2 is SQIVND (reference sequence). The CDR3 runs 17 residues. V shed 4 bases, J shed 1 base, and the junction held 10 bases outside the gene matches. The CDR3 loop reads CASSTNRQGVSNQPQHF. In nucleotides, the CDR3 is TGTGCCAGTAGTACCAACCGACAGGGAGTAAGCAATCAGCCCCAGCATTTT.

The V and J genes are TRBV29-1 and TRBJ2-1; 9 nucleotides agree with TRBD1. Germline CDR1 and CDR2: SQVTM and ANQGSEA. CDR3 length equals 14 residues. After removal of 4 bases from V and 4 bases from J, the junction contained 5 bases not matched to a gene. CDR3 coding DNA: TGCAGCGTTGCTCCGGACAGGGGATACAATGAGCAGTTCTTC. Translated, it gives CSVAPDRGYNEQFF.

This chain links TRBV6-5 with TRBJ2-7; the match to TRBD1 covers 8 bases. V was clipped by 6 bases and J by 3 bases; unmatched bases: 7. Germline values: CDR1 MNHEY, CDR2 SVGAGI. The CDR3 contains 14 residues. CDR3: CASRPTGASYEQYF. Here the CDR3 DNA reads TGTGCCAGCAGACCGACAGGGGCGAGCTACGAGCAGTACTTC.

The chain has TRBV5-4 and TRBJ1-2; 11 bases agree with TRBD1. CDR1 is SGHNT, CDR2 YYREEE, per germline (reference sequence). The V gene end was trimmed by 0 bases and the J gene end by 7 bases; junction bases not matched to a gene: 5. This CDR3 spans 15 amino acids. CDR3 sequence reads: CASSLGTGTGGGYTF. CDR3 coding DNA: TGTGCCAGCAGCTTGGGGACCGGGACAGGGGGTGGCTACACCTTC.

The genes are TRBV19 and TRBJ1-2, with a tentative D call TRBD1 (6 bases). Looked up from germline, CDR1 is LNHDA and CDR2 is SQIVND (reference sequence). Trimming removed 7 bases at V and 4 bases at J, with 19 bases between. This CDR3 spans 15 amino acids. CDR3 DNA sequence: TGTGCCAGTAACCGGGGGGCCGGAAACTTCTATGGCTACACCTTC. This sequence encodes CASNRGAGNFYGYTF.

CDR3 protein: CSTGEGNEQFF. For the CDR3, the DNA is TGCAGCACTGGAGAGGGTAATGAGCAGTTCTTC. The chain uses TRBV20-1 and TRBJ2-1; D is perhaps TRBD2 (5 bases). Germline lookup yields CDR1 DFQATT and CDR2 SNEGSKA (reference sequence). The CDR3 has 11 amino acids.

This clone was counted between two and nine times. The chain carries TRBV4-1 and TRBJ1-1; D is possibly TRBD1 (6 bases). CDR1 is MGHRA, CDR2 YSYEKL, per germline. Between the trimmed V and J ends, which lost 0 bases and 2 bases, there was a span of 7 bases. This CDR3 is built from 14 residues. In nucleotides, the CDR3 is TGCGCCAGCAGCCAAGAGGACAGAAACACTGAAGCTTTCTTT. The encoded protein is CASSQEDRNTEAFF.

This clone occurred once. This sequence joins TRBV28 and TRBJ1-4; TRBD1 agrees at 10 bases. The CDR3 contains 18 residues. Germline-derived CDR1 and CDR2 are MDHEN and SYDVKM. The trim removed 6 bases at V and 6 bases at J, leaving 16 bases unmatched. The CDR3 sequence: CASRGPRDRGFSDEKLFF. DNA for the CDR3: TGTGCCAGCAGAGGACCCCGGGACAGGGGTTTCTCCGATGAAAAACTGTTTTTT.

The chain is built from TRBV18 and TRBJ1-1; weak D call: TRBD1 (6 bases). There are 17 residues in the CDR3. Trimming took off 1 base at V and 0 bases at J, with 15 bases between the two ends. Germline V gene lookup returns CDR1 KGHSH and CDR2 LQKENI. CDR3 sequence reads: CASSPLGQSGMNTEAFF. Here the CDR3 DNA reads TGTGCCAGCTCACCACTCGGACAGTCCGGGATGAACACTGAAGCTTTCTTT.

V gene TRBV28 combines with J gene TRBJ2-7, with a tentative D call TRBD2 (7 bases). V was shortened by 4 bases and J by 4 bases, with 32 bases between the two germline ends. The length of the CDR3 is 20 residues. Germline CDR1 is MDHEN and CDR2 is SYDVKM. The CDR3 DNA reads TGTGCCAGCAGTTCGCCTGGGGGCGGGGGAGCTGAATCTTTACCGTACGAGCAGTACGTC. Its protein product is CASSSPGGGGAESLPYEQYV.

The J gene is TRBJ2-5, the V gene TRBV13, with D maybe TRBD2 (5 bases). CDR1 is PRHDT and CDR2 is FYEKMQ in the germline V gene (reference sequence). This CDR3 has 12 amino acids. Trimming shortened V by 7 bases and J by 3 bases, and 9 bases separated the two germline ends. The CDR3, as DNA: TGTGCCAGCAATCGGCGGGAAGAGACCCAGTACTTC. It is translated as CASNRREETQYF. Variable domain in full (rest from reference TRBV13 and TRBJ2-5): AAGVIQSPRHLIKEKRETATLKCYPIPRHDTVYWYQQGPGQDPQFLISFYEKMQSDKGSIPDRFSAQQFSDYHSELNMSSLELGDSALYFCASNRREETQYFGPGTRLLVL.

CDR3 nucleotide sequence: TGTGCCAGCAGAGACAGGGTTAGCAATGAGCAGTTCTTC. It is translated as CASRDRVSNEQFF. The chain carries TRBV28 and TRBJ2-1; 7 positions match TRBD1. The CDR3 runs to 13 residues. CDR1 MDHEN and CDR2 SYDVKM come from the germline V gene. J lost 6 bases, V lost 6 bases, and 5 bases had no gene match.

The genes are TRBV7-2 and TRBJ1-1; tentative D call: TRBD1 (5 bases). The CDR3 contains 15 residues. Trimming left V 2 bases short and J 1 base short, with 11 bases between. Germline CDR1 reads SGHTA; CDR2 reads FQGNSA. DNA for the CDR3: TGTGCCAGCAGCTTATATGGGCAGGGGAACACTGAAGCTTTCTTT. Encoded protein: CASSLYGQGNTEAFF.

This chain joins TRBV4-2 and TRBJ1-4, with unresolved D. Trimming pared 0 bases from V and 7 bases from J, leaving 18 bases between. This CDR3 spans 17 amino acids. In germline, CDR1 is LGHNA, CDR2 YNFKEQ. This CDR3 reads CASSQDAVQARPEKLFF. CDR3 DNA: TGTGCCAGCAGCCAAGATGCCGTGCAGGCCCGCCCTGAAAAACTGTTTTTT.

V and J are TRBV7-8 and TRBJ2-1, with a weak D call TRBD1 (5 bases). The ends were cut back, 4 bases at V and 6 bases at J, with 19 bases in the middle. The CDR3 consists of 16 residues. Looked up from germline, CDR1 is SGHVS and CDR2 is FQNEAQ. The CDR3: CASSYPAWGERNEQFF. CDR3 nucleotide sequence: TGTGCCAGCAGCTACCCTGCCTGGGGCGAACGCAATGAGCAGTTCTTC.

This chain uses TRBV5-1 with TRBJ2-1; 8 nucleotides agree with TRBD2. The CDR3 length is 15 residues. Germline loops: CDR1 SGHRS, CDR2 YFSETQ. The V and J ends lost 2 bases and 1 base, in that order; junction bases with no gene match: 2. CDR3 loop: CASSLPGGSYNEQFF. The DNA of the CDR3 is TGCGCCAGCAGCTTACCGGGAGGGTCCTACAATGAGCAGTTCTTC.

V is TRBV6-1 and J is TRBJ1-5, with no clear D. Germline V gives CDR1 MNHNS, CDR2 SASEGT. The germline V and J ends were trimmed by 1 base and 0 bases, with 19 bases remaining between them. The CDR3 extends over 19 amino acids. The CDR3 loop reads CASSEVGSPTYSSNQPQHF. CDR3 bases: TGTGCCAGCAGTGAAGTGGGCTCCCCGACCTATAGTAGCAATCAGCCCCAGCATTTT.

This chain uses TRBV7-9 with TRBJ1-2; TRBD1 might be the D (5 bases). The germline V and J ends were trimmed by 3 bases and 5 bases, with 7 bases remaining between them. The CDR3 totals 12 residues. Germline lookup yields CDR1 SEHNR and CDR2 FQNEAQ (reference sequence). The CDR3: CASSLGGYGYTF. DNA of the CDR3: TGTGCCAGCAGCTTGGGGGGGTATGGCTACACCTTC.

The chain combines TRBV27 with TRBJ2-5, with 8 bases matching TRBD2. V trimming: 4 bases; J trimming: 4 bases; junction bases outside the gene matches: 2. This CDR3 has 13 amino acids. Germline-derived CDR1 and CDR2 are MNHEY and SMNVEV (reference sequence). In DNA, the CDR3 is TGTGCCAGCAGTTCGGGGGGGCGAGAGACCCAGTACTTC. This encodes CASSSGGRETQYF.

The genes are TRBV7-8 and TRBJ1-2; D not resolved. Germline V gene data show CDR1 as SGHVS and CDR2 as FQNEAQ. CDR3 length: 14 amino acids. Trimming left V 5 bases short and J 4 bases short, with 14 bases between. CDR3 protein: CASSQRAEIYGYTF. CDR3 nucleotide sequence: TGTGCCAGCAGCCAGAGGGCAGAGATCTATGGCTACACCTTC. Supplemented by reference TRBV7-8 and TRBJ1-2, the full variable domain reads GAGVSQSPRYKVAKRGQDVALRCDPISGHVSLFWYQQALGQGPEFLTYFQNEAQLDKSGLPSDRFFAERPEGSVSTLKIQRTQQEDSAVYLCASSQRAEIYGYTFGSGTRLTVV.

The V gene is TRBV7-2, the J gene TRBJ1-5; D remains unclear. This CDR3 has 15 amino acids. Trimming took off 7 bases at V and 5 bases at J, with 18 bases between the two ends. In germline, CDR1 is SGHTA, CDR2 FQGNSA. The CDR3 nucleotides read TGTGCCAGCACCCTTAGTGTCAGCACAGATCAGCCCCAGCATTTT. Translation: CASTLSVSTDQPQHF.

This CDR3 is CASSTDRDRARNQPQHF. The CDR3, as DNA: TGTGCCAGCAGCACAGACCGGGACAGGGCTCGCAATCAGCCCCAGCATTTT. The chain has TRBV5-5 and TRBJ1-5, with 9 bases fitting TRBD1. CDR3 length equals 17 residues. After removal of 4 bases from V and 2 bases from J, the junction contained 10 bases not matched to a gene. Germline V gene data show CDR1 as SGHKS and CDR2 as YYEKEE (reference sequence).

The chain combines TRBV7-9 with TRBJ2-1, with 7 bases lining up with TRBD1. This CDR3 is built from 13 residues. The germline CDR1 and CDR2 sequences are SEHNR and FQNEAQ (reference sequence). The junction had 4 bases not matched to a gene; V was cut back by 5 bases and J by 6 bases. CDR3 bases: TGTGCCAGCAGCCCGGGACAGCGCAATGAGCAGTTCTTC. Translation: CASSPGQRNEQFF.

The chain is built from TRBV19 and TRBJ2-1, with a weak D call TRBD2 (6 bases). The V end lost 7 bases, the J end lost 0 bases, and 19 bases lay between the germline ends. CDR3 size: 17 residues. Germline V gene lookup returns CDR1 LNHDA and CDR2 SQIVND (reference sequence). CDR3 DNA sequence: TGTGCCAGTATTGGTAGCGGACCATCGAGCTCCTACAATGAGCAGTTCTTC. Amino acid sequence: CASIGSGPSSSYNEQFF. Filled out from reference TRBV19 and TRBJ2-1, the complete variable domain reads DGGITQSPKYLFRKEGQNVTLSCEQNLNHDAMYWYRQDPGQGLRLIYYSQIVNDFQKGDIAEGYSVSREKKESFPLTVTSAQKNPTAFYLCASIGSGPSSSYNEQFFGPGTRLTVL.

The J gene is TRBJ2-2, the V gene TRBV27; D is perhaps TRBD1 (5 bases). The CDR3 is 16 amino acids. CDR1 and CDR2 (germline): MNHEY, SMNVEV (reference sequence). V gave up 5 bases and J gave up 6 bases, with 19 bases separating them. The CDR3 region is CASSILTSGFPGELFF. The CDR3 DNA follows: TGTGCCAGCAGTATCTTGACGTCAGGGTTCCCCGGGGAGCTGTTTTTT.

The rearrangement joins TRBV5-5 to TRBJ2-5, with D possibly matching TRBD2 (6 bases). This CDR3 spans 14 amino acids. Germline loops: CDR1 SGHKS, CDR2 YYEKEE (reference sequence). V was pared by 1 base and J by 4 bases, with 11 bases between. The CDR3 here is CASSLLGGGETQYF. CDR3 DNA: TGTGCCAGCAGCTTGTTGGGGGGTGGAGAGACCCAGTACTTC.